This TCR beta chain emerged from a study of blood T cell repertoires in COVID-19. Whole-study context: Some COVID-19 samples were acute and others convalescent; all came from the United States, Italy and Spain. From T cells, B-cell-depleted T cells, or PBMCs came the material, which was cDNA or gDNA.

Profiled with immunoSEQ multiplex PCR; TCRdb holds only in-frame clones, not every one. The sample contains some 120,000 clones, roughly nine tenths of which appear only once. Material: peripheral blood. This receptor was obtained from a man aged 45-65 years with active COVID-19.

The CDR3 DNA sequence: TGTGCCACCAGTTGGACTAGCGGAGGAGGAGATACGCAGTATTTT. This codes for CATSWTSGGGDTQYF. This rearrangement joins TRBV24-1 to TRBJ2-3; 10 nucleotides match TRBD2. The CDR3 extends over 15 amino acids. V gave up 6 bases and J gave up 5 bases; unmatched junction bases: 7. Per germline, CDR1 KGHDR and CDR2 SFDVKD.